Sequencing of this T cell receptor (beta chain) was carried out in a study of Ad26.COV2.S vaccination and SARS-CoV-2 variants (dated by TCRdb to the early 2020s). Context from the whole study: Vaccine-arm donors were drawn from COV1001, a multicentre, randomized, double-blind, placebo-controlled phase I-IIa trial of Ad26.COV2.S in healthy adults. A total of 32 samples were included in the TCR-sequenced set, comprising roughly 19 Ad26.COV2.S vaccine recipients, 5 placebo recipients and 8 SARS-CoV-2 convalescent individuals. Participants in the trial were split at random into five groups of five each, receiving low-dose or high-dose Ad26.COV2.S once or twice, or else placebo on both occasions. Ad26.COV2.S was administered intramuscularly at a dose of 5x10^10 or 1x10^11 viral particles, either as one shot or as two shots given 56 days apart. The specificity and breadth of SARS-CoV-2-reactive T cell receptors after Ad26.COV2.S vaccination were assessed by TCRbeta repertoire sequencing. Blinding of investigators to trial group allocation was maintained during experiments and outcome assessment.

Broad study findings and their caveats: Spike-specific TCR breadth was higher in Ad26.COV2.S recipients than in placebo recipients (P = 0.0014). The study was not powered for comparison of responses between vaccine doses or regimens. It was noted by the authors that total T cell responses may have been underestimated by the TCR breadth and depth analyses. Vaccine and placebo recipients had similar non-spike TCR breadth, a finding consistent with the vaccine containing only spike. After vaccination, spike-specific CD8+ and CD4+ T cell responses were reported to show substantial breadth.

This clone was observed once. The target of this receptor is not known. At one of its ends the junction is not consistent with the germline gene, which may arise from a read error. TCRbeta CDR3 regions were sequenced with the immunoSEQ Assay. After extraction, genomic DNA underwent amplification by bias-controlled multiplex PCR, followed by high-throughput sequencing. The study's own analysis went as follows. To quantify the absolute abundance of every unique TCRbeta CDR3 region, sequences were collapsed and filtered. T cell fraction was estimated by normalizing TCRbeta template counts to usable DNA, which was measured by amplifying reference genes present in all nucleated cells. Repertoire TCRs were annotated as SARS-CoV-2-specific when V gene, CDR3 amino acid sequence and J gene were exactly matched to a known reactive TCR set. The reference SARS-CoV-2 TCR set came from MIRA and was filtered for enrichment in COVID-19-positive ImmuneCODE repertoires, removing public or cross-reactive TCRs. Using the MIRA antigens, annotated TCRs were further analysed by specific ORF or by position within an ORF. Breadth was defined as the number of annotated unique rearrangements divided by the total number of unique productive rearrangements, and depth was defined as the summed frequency of the annotated unique rearrangements. Group comparisons of TCR breadth used two-sided Wilcoxon rank-sum tests. Held by TCRdb, this immuneACCESS table contains in-frame sequences only and omits some clones. Under half of the omission traces to an unresolved V gene where checked; the cause of the rest is unknown. V, J and clone size are taken as reported in that table, and D and trimming were inferred from the DNA itself. The sample records about 350,000 clones, 70% to 90% of which are singletons. The ten largest account for around 10% of the sample.

CDR1 and CDR2 are read off the germline V gene as MNHEY and SVGEGT. CDR3 length: 12 amino acids, cysteine to phenylalanine. Only CDR3 DNA is held: 36 bases, read in frame from base 1. This specimen's treatment or condition label, interpreted: roughly 18 received Ad26.COV2.S at low or high dose, single or two shots; 5 received placebo; per-sample allocation not given. Repertoires of vaccine and placebo recipients were sequenced from samples collected on day 63 after the first injection. Cohort 1b enrolled 20 to 30 adults aged 18-55 years at a single site in Boston, USA, between 29 July and 7 August 2020. As a vaccine, Ad26.COV2.S was a replication-incompetent adenovirus type 26 vector that expressed a prefusion-stabilized SARS-CoV-2 spike protein derived from the original Wuhan strain.

The clonotype comes from a person aged 18 to 59 who received the Ad26.COV2.S COVID-19 vaccine or a placebo. In this chain, TRBV6-2 or TRBV6-3 is recombined with TRBJ2-1, with a tentative D gene TRBD2 over 5 matching bases. The sequencing here drew on peripheral blood, taken in a trial of Ad26.COV2.S vaccine versus placebo. The DNA sequence is TGTGTCAGCAGCCAAAGGAGGAATGAGCAGTTCTTC. Its protein reads: CVSSQRRNEQFF.